These 20 T cell receptor beta chains were sequenced from one sample in a study of blood T cells in healthy people across ages. Primers used in a second PCR of about 7 to 12 cycles were a sample-barcoded 5' primer and a J-beta primer mix. TCRdb passed the 5' RACE reads through MiXCR, listing each CDR3 protein once. The sample has fewer than 1.5 million distinct CDR3 sequences, 42% seen once. Input material: blood. These receptor sequences come from a woman aged 18-35 years in good health.

There are a few counts of this clonotype. The V call is TRBV15, the J call TRBJ2-7, with D possibly matching TRBD1 (6 bases). Trimming pared 2 bases from V and 6 bases from J, leaving 11 bases between. This CDR3 is built from 13 residues. The germline V gene has CDR1 LNHNV and CDR2 YYDKDF (reference sequence). The CDR3 nucleotides read TGTGCCACCAGCAGATACACAGGGTCCGAGCAGTACTTC. It encodes CATSRYTGSEQYF.

The rearrangement links TRBV3-1 to TRBJ2-7, with unresolved D. The CDR3 has 15 residues. With 4 bases removed from V and 2 bases from J, the gap between germline ends came to 15 bases. Looked up from germline, CDR1 is LGHDT and CDR2 is YNNKEL (reference sequence). The chain's CDR3 is CASSPEWSSPYEQYF. In DNA, the CDR3 is TGTGCCAGCAGCCCCGAATGGAGCAGCCCCTACGAGCAGTACTTC.

Comment on this clonotype: The junction departs from germline at one end; a sequencing error may be responsible. This chain uses TRBV7-7 with TRBJ2-1; D is undetermined. The V gene's germline CDR1 is SSHAT and CDR2 FNYEAQ (reference sequence). This CDR3 is 13 amino acids long. For the CDR3, the DNA is TGTGCTAGCAGCGCGAACGGTGGCAATGAGCAGTTCTTC. Its protein is CASSANGGNEQFF.

This clonotype has only a few counts. J is TRBJ1-2 and V is TRBV15; D not resolved. This CDR3 contains 14 residues. In germline, CDR1 is LNHNV, CDR2 YYDKDF (reference sequence). The V end was cut by 1 base, the J end by 8 bases, with 14 bases between. CDR3 residues: CATSRVVRLRGYTF. The CDR3 coding sequence is TGTGCCACCAGCAGAGTGGTGCGGCTGCGAGGCTACACCTTC.

This sequence joins TRBV24-1 and TRBJ1-1, with D unresolved. CDR1 and CDR2 from the germline V gene are KGHDR and SFDVKD. This CDR3 region has 13 residues. Trimming took 8 bases from V and 1 from J, leaving 10 bases between them. The CDR3 region is CATTVVRNTEAFF. As DNA, the CDR3 is TGTGCCACCACTGTGGTCCGGAACACTGAAGCTTTCTTT.

The chain combines TRBV12-5 with TRBJ2-1; maybe TRBD2 (5 bases). CDR3 length: 16 amino acids. V was pared by 7 bases and J by 5 bases, with 21 bases between. Per germline, CDR1 LGHNT and CDR2 FRNRAP. The DNA for the CDR3 is TGTGCTAGTGCCCTCCTCCCGGCGGGCGGCCACAATGAGCAGTTCTTC. This encodes CASALLPAGGHNEQFF.

V and J are TRBV5-1 and TRBJ1-2; TRBD1 aligns across 7 bases. Germline CDR1 and CDR2: SGHRS and YFSETQ. With V trimmed by 4 bases and J by 5 bases, 11 bases remained unmatched. CDR3 length: 15 amino acids. The CDR3 is CASSTGTGAGYGYTF. The CDR3 bases are TGCGCCAGCAGCACTGGAACAGGGGCCGGGTATGGCTACACCTTC.

This clonotype was recorded a few times. The chain employs TRBV5-5 and TRBJ1-1, with TRBD1 matching over 11 bases. The CDR3 covers 13 residues. V shed 4 bases and J 6 bases; nucleotides not matched to a gene: 2. Per germline, CDR1 SGHKS and CDR2 YYEKEE (reference sequence). The CDR3 nucleotides read TGTGCCAGCAGCGGGGGACAGGGGGCTGAAGCTTTCTTT. Translated: CASSGGQGAEAFF.

Of note for this clonotype: The junction differs from germline at one of its ends, possibly a read error. V gene TRBV12-5 combines with J gene TRBJ2-1; D perhaps matches TRBD2 (6 bases). Germline CDR1 is LGHNT and CDR2 is FRNRAP. This CDR3 has 19 amino acids. The chain's CDR3 is CASGLVGLVVGSSYDEQFF. In DNA, the CDR3 is TGTGCTAGTGGTTTGGTAGGATTGGTGGTCGGGAGCTCCTACGATGAGCAGTTCTTC. Complete variable domain (other parts from reference TRBV12-5 and TRBJ2-1): DARVTQTPRHKVTEMGQEVTMRCQPILGHNTVFWYRQTMMQGLELLAYFRNRAPLDDSGMPKDRFSAEMPDATLATLKIQPSEPRDSAVYFCASGLVGLVVGSSYDEQFFGPGTRLTVL.

V gene TRBV18 combines with J gene TRBJ2-5; TRBD2 aligns across 11 bases. The CDR3 has 16 residues. Trimming removed 4 bases from V and 2 bases from J; junction bases left unmatched: 6. Per the germline V gene, CDR1 is KGHSH and CDR2 is LQKENI. The CDR3 DNA follows: TGTGCCAGCTCACACGAACTAGCGGGGGTACAAGAGACCCAGTACTTC. It is translated as CASSHELAGVQETQYF. Full variable domain (outside the CDR3, taken from reference TRBV18 and TRBJ2-5): NAGVMQNPRHLVRRRGQEARLRCSPMKGHSHVYWYRQLPEEGLKFMVYLQKENIIDESGMPKERFSAEFPKEGPSILRIQQVVRGDSAAYFCASSHELAGVQETQYFGPGTRLLVL.

V is TRBV11-2 and J is TRBJ2-3; 7 positions agree with TRBD1. CDR3 size: 15 residues. J was trimmed by 4 bases and V by 3 bases; bases with no gene match: 7. Germline-derived CDR1 and CDR2 are SGHAT and FQNNGV. CDR3 in amino acids: CASSFQDRSPDTQYF. The DNA of the CDR3 is TGTGCCAGCAGCTTTCAGGACAGGTCCCCAGATACGCAGTATTTT.

The chain recombines TRBV20-1 with TRBJ2-5; TRBD2 matches 13 bases. Unmatched junction bases numbered 7, after V lost 1 base and J lost 11 bases. CDR1 and CDR2 (germline): DFQATT, SNEGSKA (reference sequence). The CDR3 extends over 14 amino acids. The DNA of the CDR3 is TGCAGTGCTAGAGGGACTAGCGGGAGAAATGAGCAGTACTTC. It yields the protein CSARGTSGRNEQYF.

Concerning this clonotype itself: One end of the junction fails to match germline, which may point to a read error. The V call is TRBV6-5, the J call TRBJ2-1, with 9 bases lining up with TRBD2. The CDR3 has 15 amino acids. The V gene's germline CDR1 is MNHEY and CDR2 SVGAGI. The CDR3 is CTSRRLAEAYNEQFF. CDR3 bases: TGTACCAGCAGACGACTAGCGGAGGCCTACAATGAGCAGTTCTTC.

This clonotype was counted a few times. This chain connects TRBV7-9 to TRBJ2-1, with D possibly being TRBD2 (5 bases). V was trimmed by 4 bases and J by 3 bases, leaving 16 bases between them. The CDR3 extends over 16 amino acids. The germline gives CDR1 SEHNR, CDR2 FQNEAQ (reference sequence). The CDR3 bases are TGTGCCAGCAGCTCCCCGTCTAGCAGACTCTACAATGAGCAGTTCTTC. Protein: CASSSPSSRLYNEQFF.

This clonotype was found a few times. The V gene is TRBV29-1, the J gene TRBJ2-5; D gene ambiguous. The J call is in doubt because the DNA end fits TRBJ2-7 better. CDR3 length: 12 residues. Germline lookup yields CDR1 SQVTM and CDR2 ANQGSEA. The CDR3 sequence: CSVVATTGEQYF. As DNA, the CDR3 is TGCAGCGTTGTCGCAACAACGGGCGAGCAGTACTTC.

This clonotype was detected only a few times. The chain carries TRBV6-5 and TRBJ2-5; a possible D gene is TRBD2 (6 bases). The CDR3 loop spans 16 amino acids. Germline V gives CDR1 MNHEY, CDR2 SVGAGI. Trimming took 1 base from V and 2 from J, leaving 14 bases between them. CDR3 bases: TGTGCCAGCAGTTACTTGGGTGGAGGGCTACAAGAGACCCAGTACTTC. It yields the protein CASSYLGGGLQETQYF.

The chain carries TRBV12-3 or TRBV12-4 and TRBJ1-2; no firm D call. Trimming shortened V by 5 bases and J by 7 bases, and 14 bases separated the two germline ends. The CDR3 runs 13 residues. CDR3 amino acids: CASSARPMSGYTF. The CDR3 region has the DNA TGTGCCAGCAGTGCCCGACCCATGTCTGGCTACACCTTC.

This clonotype has only a few counts. The V and J genes are TRBV5-1 and TRBJ2-3, with 8 nucleotides matching TRBD2. CDR3 length: 16 residues. Germline CDR1 SGHRS, CDR2 YFSETQ. V dropped 0 bases and J dropped 3; count of bases not matched to a gene: 6. The CDR3 DNA sequence: TGCGCCAGCAGCTTGGTAACTAGCGGCGCGACAGATACGCAGTATTTT. Protein: CASSLVTSGATDTQYF.

J is TRBJ2-2 and V is TRBV7-6, with TRBD2 matching over 8 bases. The CDR3 extends over 17 amino acids. In germline, CDR1 is SGHVS, CDR2 FNYEAQ. After removal of 2 bases from V and 4 bases from J, the junction contained 9 bases not matched to a gene. The CDR3 DNA is TGTGCCAGCAGCTTACGGGAAGCGGGAGTGCGCACCGGGGAGCTGTTTTTT. Its translation is CASSLREAGVRTGELFF.

The rearrangement links TRBV7-2 to TRBJ1-6, with TRBD1 matching over 9 bases. The CDR3 is made up of 15 amino acids. V lost 4 bases, J lost 7 bases, and 5 bases stayed unmatched. Germline-derived CDR1 and CDR2 are SGHTA and FQGNSA. The CDR3 coding sequence is TGTGCCAGCAGCTCTGCCGGACAGGGGAATTCACCCCTCCACTTT. Translated: CASSSAGQGNSPLHF. Looking up the rest from reference TRBV7-2 and TRBJ1-6 gives the full variable domain: GAGVSQSPSNKVTEKGKDVELRCDPISGHTALYWYRQSLGQGLEFLIYFQGNSAPDKSGLPSDRFSAERTGGSVSTLTIQRTQQEDSAVYLCASSSAGQGNSPLHFGNGTRLTVT.